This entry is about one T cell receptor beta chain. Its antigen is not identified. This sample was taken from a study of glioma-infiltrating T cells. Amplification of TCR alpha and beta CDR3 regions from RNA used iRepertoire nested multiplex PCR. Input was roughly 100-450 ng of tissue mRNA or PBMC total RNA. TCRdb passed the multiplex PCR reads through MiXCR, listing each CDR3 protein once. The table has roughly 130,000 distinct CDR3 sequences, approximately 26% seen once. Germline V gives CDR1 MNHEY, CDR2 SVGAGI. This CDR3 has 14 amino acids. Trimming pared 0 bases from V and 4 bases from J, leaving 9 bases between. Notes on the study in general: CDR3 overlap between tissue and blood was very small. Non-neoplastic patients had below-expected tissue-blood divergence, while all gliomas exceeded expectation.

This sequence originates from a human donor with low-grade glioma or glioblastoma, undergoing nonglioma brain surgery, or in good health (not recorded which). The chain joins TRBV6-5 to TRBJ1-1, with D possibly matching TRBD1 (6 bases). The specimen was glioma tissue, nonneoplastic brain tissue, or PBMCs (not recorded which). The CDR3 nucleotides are TGTGCCAGCAGTTACTCTCTGGGGGCCACTGAAGCTTTCTTT. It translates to CASSYSLGATEAFF.